These 18 T cell receptor beta chains were sequenced from one sample in a study of T cell repertoires in cytomegalovirus infection. MiXCR, applied by TCRdb to the reads, yields one record per CDR3 protein. The profile shows about 140,000 distinct CDR3 sequences, about 6.1% of them singletons. The sequenced sample consisted of PBMCs. These receptor sequences come from a human donor in good health (CMV status not recorded). Some clones in this sample may be carry-over from other donors' samples.

This clonotype was seen many times. V gene TRBV7-2 combines with J gene TRBJ2-7; D may match TRBD1 or TRBD2 (6 bases each). V dropped 3 bases and J dropped 2 bases, with 20 bases sitting between them. Germline CDR1 reads SGHTA; CDR2 reads FQGNSA. The CDR3 runs to 17 residues. CDR3 nucleotide sequence: TGTGCCAGCAGCTTGGCGAGGGGGGACACGCGCGCCTACGAGCAGTACTTC. As protein: CASSLARGDTRAYEQYF.

This clonotype was counted many times. The chain is built from TRBV15 and TRBJ1-3; D is perhaps TRBD1 (6 bases). This CDR3 is 14 amino acids long. Trimming left V 7 bases short and J 4 bases short, with 14 bases between. Germline CDR1 reads LNHNV; CDR2 reads YYDKDF (reference sequence). The CDR3 is CATTGGAPGNTIYF. The CDR3 coding sequence is TGTGCCACCACTGGGGGGGCGCCAGGAAACACCATATATTTT.

On this clonotype: Just one base apart from a much larger clone, this may be a read error. The V gene is TRBV19, the J gene TRBJ1-5, with D maybe TRBD1 (6 bases). Germline V gene sequence: CDR1 LNHDA, CDR2 SQIVND (reference sequence). The CDR3 has 15 amino acids. The CDR3 DNA reads as TGTGCCAATAGTCTCGGACAGAATAGCAATCAGCCCCAGCATTTT. It specifies CANSLGQNSNQPQHF.

This clonotype came up many times. This sequence joins TRBV12-3 or TRBV12-4 and TRBJ1-1; no clear D gene. Trimming removed 7 bases at V and 1 base at J, with 10 bases between. The CDR3 extends over 13 amino acids. The CDR3 loop is CASILHRNTEAFF. In DNA, the CDR3 is TGTGCCAGCATCCTACACCGGAACACTGAAGCTTTCTTT.

This chain uses TRBV18 with TRBJ2-2; D is unresolved. This CDR3 comprises 16 residues. Germline assignment: CDR1 KGHSH and CDR2 LQKENI. V shed 3 bases and J shed 2 bases, with 13 bases lying between them. The chain's CDR3 is CASSPVTADNTGELFF. DNA of the CDR3: TGTGCCAGCTCACCGGTGACCGCGGACAACACCGGGGAGCTGTTTTTT.

This clonotype appeared many times. V and J are TRBV7-9 and TRBJ1-2; D remains unclear. The CDR3 covers 14 residues. Germline CDR1 SEHNR, CDR2 FQNEAQ (reference sequence). V was trimmed by 5 bases and J by 4 bases, leaving 14 bases between them. The CDR3 nucleotides read TGTGCCAGCAGCCACGACCGACCCATCTATGGCTACACCTTC. Translated: CASSHDRPIYGYTF.

The chain is built from TRBV30 and TRBJ1-1; a possible D gene is TRBD1 (6 bases). Germline loops: CDR1 GTSNPN, CDR2 SVGIG (reference sequence). The germline V and J ends were trimmed by 3 bases and 4 bases, with 12 bases remaining between them. The CDR3 spans 13 residues. The CDR3 DNA sequence: TGTGCCTGGAGGCAAAGACAGGCCACTGAAGCTTTCTTT. Translated, it gives CAWRQRQATEAFF.

This clonotype was found many times. The chain employs TRBV7-9 and TRBJ2-3; TRBD1 matches 7 bases. Germline trimming cut 5 bases from V and 2 bases from J; bases unmatched to any gene: 7. The CDR3 is 15 residues long. Germline-derived CDR1 and CDR2 are SEHNR and FQNEAQ (reference sequence). The CDR3 is CASSQGTAPTDTQYF. In nucleotides, the CDR3 is TGTGCCAGCAGCCAAGGGACAGCCCCCACAGATACGCAGTATTTT.

This clonotype has a count of ten or more. The CDR3 spells CSVENRRGRENEQFF. The CDR3 DNA sequence: TGCAGCGTTGAGAACAGAAGGGGACGAGAAAATGAGCAGTTCTTC. The V and J genes are TRBV29-1 and TRBJ2-1; tentatively, D is TRBD1 or TRBD2 (5 bases each). This CDR3 contains 15 residues. The V end was cut by 3 bases, the J end by 7 bases, with 19 bases between. Per germline, CDR1 SQVTM and CDR2 ANQGSEA.

The table lists this clonotype with a few counts. This chain joins TRBV7-9 and TRBJ1-2; D perhaps matches TRBD1 (6 bases). Trimming pared 1 base from V and 7 bases from J, leaving 10 bases between. Germline V gene sequence: CDR1 SEHNR, CDR2 FQNEAQ (reference sequence). This CDR3 is 13 amino acids long. CDR3 region: CASSLVRGSGYTF. CDR3 in DNA: TGTGCCAGCAGCTTAGTCAGGGGTTCTGGCTACACCTTC.

V gene TRBV19 combines with J gene TRBJ1-5, with D tentatively TRBD1 (5 bases). The V gene's germline CDR1 is LNHDA and CDR2 SQIVND (reference sequence). Trimming pared 5 bases from V and 9 bases from J, leaving 14 bases between. The CDR3 sequence is 13 residues long. This CDR3 is CASSRGGERPQHF. The CDR3 nucleotides read TGTGCCAGTAGTCGCGGGGGGGAAAGGCCCCAGCATTTT.

The chain uses TRBV29-1 and TRBJ1-1, with D possibly matching TRBD1 (6 bases). The CDR3 covers 13 residues. V gave up 4 bases and J gave up 5 bases, with 14 bases separating them. Per the germline V gene, CDR1 is SQVTM and CDR2 is ANQGSEA. CDR3 sequence (DNA): TGCAGCGTTGTGACAGGAGGTCCGACTGAAGCTTTCTTT. This encodes CSVVTGGPTEAFF. Looking up the rest from reference TRBV29-1 and TRBJ1-1 gives the full variable domain: SAVISQKPSRDICQRGTSLTIQCQVDSQVTMMFWYRQQPGQSLTLIATANQGSEATYESGFVIDKFPISRPNLTFSTLTVSNMSPEDSSIYLCSVVTGGPTEAFFGQGTRLTVV.

At least ten counts were recorded for this clonotype. The chain carries TRBV7-2 and TRBJ1-2, with 7 bases aligning to TRBD1. After removal of 9 bases from V and 7 bases from J, the junction contained 17 bases not matched to a gene. Per germline, CDR1 SGHTA and CDR2 FQGNSA. This CDR3 has 15 residues. CDR3 protein: CASSAHRGGLGGYTF. For the CDR3, the DNA is TGTGCCAGTAGCGCACACAGGGGCGGCTTAGGTGGCTACACCTTC. The full variable domain, rest sourced from reference TRBV7-2 and TRBJ1-2, is GAGVSQSPSNKVTEKGKDVELRCDPISGHTALYWYRQSLGQGLEFLIYFQGNSAPDKSGLPSDRFSAERTGGSVSTLTIQRTQQEDSAVYLCASSAHRGGLGGYTFGSGTRLTVV.

This clonotype has ten or more counts. V gene TRBV11-2 combines with J gene TRBJ1-1; D ambiguous. Trimming removed 5 bases at V and 0 bases at J, with 13 bases between. Germline V CDR1 and CDR2: SGHAT, FQNNGV. There are 15 residues in the CDR3. The CDR3 nucleotides are TGTGCCAGCAGCCCTTGGACGGCTATGAACACTGAAGCTTTCTTT. Translating gives CASSPWTAMNTEAFF. Full variable domain (rest looked up from reference TRBV11-2 and TRBJ1-1): EAGVAQSPRYKIIEKRQSVAFWCNPISGHATLYWYQQILGQGPKLLIQFQNNGVVDDSQLPKDRFSAERLKGVDSTLKIQPAKLEDSAVYLCASSPWTAMNTEAFFGQGTRLTVV.

This clonotype was observed at least ten times. The chain employs TRBV28 and TRBJ2-1; 14 positions match TRBD2. The germline gives CDR1 MDHEN, CDR2 SYDVKM. This CDR3 contains 17 residues. J gave up 7 bases and V 4 bases, and 9 bases lay outside the gene matches. The DNA for the CDR3 is TGTGCCAGCAGTTGGACTAGCGGGGGGAGGTCAGCAAATGAGCAGTTCTTC. Its translation: CASSWTSGGRSANEQFF.

This clonotype was picked up many times. Here the CDR3 DNA reads TGTGCCAGCACTGGCGGTGATAGCAATCAGCCCCAGCATTTT. It yields the protein CASTGGDSNQPQHF. The rearrangement uses TRBV6-2 or TRBV6-3 and TRBJ1-5; the D is unclear. The V and J ends lost 7 bases and 0 bases respectively, with 10 bases between them. The length of the CDR3 is 14 residues. Germline values: CDR1 MNHEY, CDR2 SVGEGT.

This clonotype was observed a handful of times. The V and J genes are TRBV3-1 and TRBJ2-4; no definite D call. Germline CDR1 and CDR2: LGHDT and YNNKEL (reference sequence). V was trimmed by 5 bases and J by 8 bases, leaving 7 bases between them. The CDR3 covers 11 residues. The DNA of the CDR3 is TGTGCCAGCAGCTACCTTGACATTCAGTACTTC. Amino acids: CASSYLDIQYF.

This clonotype was detected many times. This chain connects TRBV7-9 to TRBJ1-2; TRBD1 matches 7 bases. Germline V gene data show CDR1 as SEHNR and CDR2 as FQNEAQ (reference sequence). This CDR3 is 14 amino acids long. With V trimmed by 4 bases and J by 4 bases, 6 bases remained unmatched. The CDR3 DNA reads TGTGCCAGCAGCTCTGGACAGGCGAGCTATGGCTACACCTTC. Protein sequence: CASSSGQASYGYTF.